These T cell receptor beta chains were read from a single sample in a study of shared clonotypes between healthy human individuals. The repertoire was sequenced with immunoSEQ multiplex PCR; TCRdb's copy has only in-frame clones and lacks some. The top ten hold over 0.3% of the sample, which has roughly 1,500,000 clones, 98% seen once. The specimen was naive CD4+ T cells sorted from blood. Every receptor here comes from a man under 40 in good health. Both conserved end residues are part of each CDR3. The order of the fields is V gene, J gene, D gene, clone size, CDR3 protein, CDR3 DNA. A D gene is named only where the DNA matches it firmly. Not all rows give a size; the values are once, few, many and, for expanded clones, a class.

V: TRBV5-1; J: TRBJ1-2; D: -; size: -; CDR3: CASSLGSYGYTF; DNA: TGCGCCAGCAGCTTAGGAAGCTATGGCTACACCTTC
V: TRBV9; J: TRBJ2-7; D: -; size: -; CDR3: CASSVEALSYEQYF; DNA: TGTGCCAGCAGCGTAGAAGCCCTCTCCTACGAGCAGTACTTC
V: TRBV29-1; J: TRBJ2-1; D: TRBD2; size: -; CDR3: CSVLKLAGLYNEQFF; DNA: TGCAGCGTGCTCAAACTAGCGGGACTATACAATGAGCAGTTCTTC
V: TRBV19; J: TRBJ2-5; D: TRBD1; size: -; CDR3: CASREGTGSAETQYF; DNA: TGTGCCAGTAGAGAAGGGACAGGGTCGGCAGAGACCCAGTACTTC
V: TRBV7-8; J: TRBJ1-5; D: TRBD1; size: -; CDR3: CASSGRTGNQPQHF; DNA: TGTGCCAGCAGCGGACGGACAGGGAATCAGCCCCAGCATTTT
V: TRBV25-1; J: TRBJ2-1; D: -; size: once; CDR3: CASSERRSSYNEQFF; DNA: TGTGCCAGCAGTGAACGGAGGAGCTCCTACAATGAGCAGTTCTTC
V: TRBV6-5; J: TRBJ2-7; D: -; size: -; CDR3: CASTLYFTTTYEQYF; DNA: TGTGCCAGTACCCTTTATTTTACCACCACCTACGAGCAGTACTTC
V: TRBV5-4; J: TRBJ2-7; D: -; size: -; CDR3: CASSLGSSGASYEQYF; DNA: TGTGCCAGCAGCTTGGGATCAAGTGGGGCTTCCTACGAGCAGTACTTC
V: TRBV5-6; J: TRBJ2-3; D: TRBD2; size: -; CDR3: CASSLLAGGVNTQYF; DNA: TGTGCCAGCAGCTTGCTAGCGGGAGGTGTGAATACGCAGTATTTT
V: TRBV18; J: TRBJ2-3; D: -; size: once; CDR3: CASSPPLAHTDTQYF; DNA: TGTGCCAGCTCACCACCGTTGGCCCACACAGATACGCAGTATTTT
V: TRBV18; J: TRBJ2-1; D: TRBD2; size: -; CDR3: CASSPSGSQNSDEQFF; DNA: TGTGCCAGCTCACCTAGCGGGAGCCAGAATTCGGATGAGCAGTTCTTC
V: TRBV19; J: TRBJ1-2; D: -; size: -; CDR3: CASSTDRAYGYTF; DNA: TGTGCCAGTAGTACTGACAGAGCTTATGGCTACACCTTC
V: TRBV10-3; J: TRBJ2-1; D: TRBD2; size: -; CDR3: CAITGGPFNNEQFF; DNA: TGTGCCATCACGGGGGGGCCGTTCAACAATGAGCAGTTCTTC
V: TRBV2; J: TRBJ2-1; D: TRBD2; size: -; CDR3: CASSGEGYNEQFF; DNA: TGTGCCAGCAGTGGGGAGGGATACAATGAGCAGTTCTTC
V: TRBV5-1; J: TRBJ1-3; D: TRBD1; size: -; CDR3: CASSLAAGGSVSGNTIYF; DNA: TGCGCCAGCAGCTTGGCCGCAGGGGGAAGTGTCTCTGGAAACACCATATATTTT
V: TRBV7-8; J: TRBJ2-1; D: TRBD2; size: -; CDR3: CASSPALAGLTYNEQFF; DNA: TGTGCCAGCAGCCCAGCCTTAGCGGGACTAACCTACAATGAGCAGTTCTTC
V: TRBV18; J: TRBJ1-1; D: -; size: -; CDR3: CASSQLVQGIGRANTEAFF; DNA: TGTGCCAGCTCACAACTGGTCCAGGGTATTGGAAGGGCGAACACTGAAGCTTTCTTT
V: TRBV28; J: TRBJ2-7; D: -; size: -; CDR3: CASRLPTGYEQYF; DNA: TGTGCCAGCCGACTACCGACAGGATACGAGCAGTACTTC
V: TRBV6-5; J: TRBJ1-5; D: -; size: -; CDR3: CASSYSRDPNQPQHF; DNA: TGTGCCAGCAGTTACTCTCGGGATCCTAATCAGCCCCAGCATTTT
V: TRBV28; J: TRBJ2-1; D: TRBD2; size: -; CDR3: CASFAGGEQFF; DNA: TGTGCCAGCTTTGCGGGAGGGGAGCAGTTCTTC
V: TRBV5-4; J: TRBJ2-1; D: -; size: -; CDR3: CASSRRRVLEYNEQFF; DNA: TGTGCCAGCAGCAGGCGCAGGGTCCTTGAGTACAATGAGCAGTTCTTC
V: TRBV5-1; J: TRBJ2-2; D: -; size: once; CDR3: CASIRDTGELFF; DNA: TGCGCCAGCATTAGGGACACCGGGGAGCTGTTTTTT
V: TRBV18; J: TRBJ2-7; D: -; size: once; CDR3: CASSPATSYEQYF; DNA: TGTGCCAGCTCACCGGCCACCTCCTACGAGCAGTACTTC
V: TRBV19; J: TRBJ1-5; D: -; size: -; CDR3: CALSNPGLNQPQHF; DNA: TGTGCCCTCAGTAATCCGGGCCTCAATCAGCCCCAGCATTTT
V: TRBV15; J: TRBJ2-7; D: TRBD2; size: -; CDR3: CATSVFLGTSGREGEQYF; DNA: TGTGCCACCAGCGTTTTTTTAGGGACTAGCGGGAGAGAGGGCGAGCAGTACTTC
V: TRBV28; J: TRBJ2-3; D: TRBD2; size: once; CDR3: CASSLGLAADTQYF; DNA: TGTGCCAGCAGTTTGGGGCTAGCGGCAGATACGCAGTATTTT
V: TRBV4-2; J: TRBJ2-1; D: -; size: -; CDR3: CASSHGALAEQFF; DNA: TGTGCCAGCAGCCACGGAGCCTTGGCTGAGCAGTTCTTC
V: TRBV9; J: TRBJ2-5; D: TRBD2; size: -; CDR3: CASTLAGGLEETQYF; DNA: TGTGCCAGCACCCTAGCGGGAGGACTTGAAGAGACCCAGTACTTC
V: TRBV15; J: TRBJ2-3; D: -; size: -; CDR3: CATSRDSAADTQYF; DNA: TGTGCCACCAGCAGAGATTCAGCGGCAGATACGCAGTATTTT
V: TRBV6-5; J: TRBJ2-7; D: TRBD1; size: -; CDR3: CASRSGTAYPYEQYF; DNA: TGTGCCAGCAGATCGGGGACAGCCTATCCCTACGAGCAGTACTTC
V: TRBV15; J: TRBJ2-1; D: TRBD1; size: -; CDR3: CATSEDRGASSYNEQFF; DNA: TGTGCCACCAGCGAAGACAGGGGTGCAAGCTCCTACAATGAGCAGTTCTTC
V: TRBV6-5; J: TRBJ1-4; D: TRBD1; size: -; CDR3: CASSQSGTGLEKLFF; DNA: TGTGCCAGCAGTCAATCCGGGACAGGGTTAGAAAAACTGTTTTTT
V: TRBV5-6; J: TRBJ2-7; D: -; size: -; CDR3: CASSLGGTISYEQYF; DNA: TGTGCCAGCAGCTTGGGTGGGACCATCTCCTACGAGCAGTACTTC
V: TRBV19; J: TRBJ1-4; D: -; size: -; CDR3: CASKQGEKLFF; DNA: TGTGCCAGTAAACAGGGTGAAAAACTGTTTTTT
V: TRBV18; J: TRBJ1-4; D: -; size: -; CDR3: CASSPLGGATNEKLFF; DNA: TGTGCCAGCTCACCCCTTGGAGGAGCAACTAATGAAAAACTGTTTTTT
V: TRBV19; J: TRBJ2-5; D: TRBD1; size: once; CDR3: CASSIGGQQETQYF; DNA: TGTGCCAGTAGTATTGGGGGACAGCAAGAGACCCAGTACTTC
V: TRBV5-4; J: TRBJ2-3; D: TRBD2; size: once; CDR3: CASSQGTSVGTDTQYF; DNA: TGTGCCAGCAGCCAAGGGACTAGCGTGGGCACAGATACGCAGTATTTT
V: TRBV11-3; J: TRBJ2-1; D: -; size: -; CDR3: CASSLAGFYNEQFF; DNA: TGTGCCAGCAGCTTAGCGGGGTTTTACAATGAGCAGTTCTTC
V: TRBV28; J: TRBJ2-7; D: -; size: -; CDR3: CASRPSLREQYF; DNA: TGTGCCAGCAGGCCCTCACTGAGGGAGCAGTACTTC
V: TRBV9; J: TRBJ1-1; D: -; size: -; CDR3: CASSVVPTGGLNTEAFF; DNA: TGTGCCAGCAGCGTAGTTCCGACAGGAGGGTTGAACACTGAAGCTTTCTTT
V: TRBV7-9; J: TRBJ1-1; D: TRBD1; size: -; CDR3: CASSLPRLGQGNTEAFF; DNA: TGTGCCAGCAGCTTACCCCGCCTTGGACAGGGGAACACTGAAGCTTTCTTT